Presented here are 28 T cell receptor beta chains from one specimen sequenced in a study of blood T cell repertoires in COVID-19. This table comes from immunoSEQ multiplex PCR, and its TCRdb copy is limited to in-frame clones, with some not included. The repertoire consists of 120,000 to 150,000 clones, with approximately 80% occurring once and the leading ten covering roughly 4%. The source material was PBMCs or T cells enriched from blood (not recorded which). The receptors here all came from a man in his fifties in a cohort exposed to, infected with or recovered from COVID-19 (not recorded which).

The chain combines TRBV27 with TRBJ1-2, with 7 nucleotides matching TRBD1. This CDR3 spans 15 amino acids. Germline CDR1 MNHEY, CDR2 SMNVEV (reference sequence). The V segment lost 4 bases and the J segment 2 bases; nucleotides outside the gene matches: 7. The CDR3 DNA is TGTGCCAGCAGTTCCGGACAGGCATCAAACTATGGCTACACCTTC. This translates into CASSSGQASNYGYTF.

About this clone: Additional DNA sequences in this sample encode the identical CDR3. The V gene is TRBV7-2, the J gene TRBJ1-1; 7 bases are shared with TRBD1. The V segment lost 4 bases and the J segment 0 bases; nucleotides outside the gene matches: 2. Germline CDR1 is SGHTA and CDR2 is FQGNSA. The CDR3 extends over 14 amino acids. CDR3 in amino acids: CASSSQGMNTEAFF. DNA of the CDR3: TGTGCCAGCAGCTCACAGGGGATGAACACTGAAGCTTTCTTT.

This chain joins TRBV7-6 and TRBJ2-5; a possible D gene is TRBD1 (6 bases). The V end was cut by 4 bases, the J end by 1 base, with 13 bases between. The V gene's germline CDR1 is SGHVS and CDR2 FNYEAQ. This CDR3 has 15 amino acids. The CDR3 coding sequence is TGTGCCAGCAGCTCGAATTACAGGGTCCAAGAGACCCAGTACTTC. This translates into CASSSNYRVQETQYF.

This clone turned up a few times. DNA of the CDR3: TGTGCCAGCAGCGTTGGGACTTTCACAGATACGCAGTATTTT. The encoded protein is CASSVGTFTDTQYF. The rearrangement uses TRBV9 and TRBJ2-3; TRBD2 might be the D (6 bases). Germline V gene sequence: CDR1 SGDLS, CDR2 YYNGEE. The CDR3 is 14 amino acids. Trimming removed 2 bases at V and 2 bases at J, with 9 bases between.

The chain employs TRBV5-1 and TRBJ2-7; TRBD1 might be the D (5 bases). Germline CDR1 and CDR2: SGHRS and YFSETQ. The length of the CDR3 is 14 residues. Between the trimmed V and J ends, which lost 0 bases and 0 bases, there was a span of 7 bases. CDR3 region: CASSLVQGSYEQYF. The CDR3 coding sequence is TGCGCCAGCAGCTTGGTGCAGGGCTCCTACGAGCAGTACTTC.

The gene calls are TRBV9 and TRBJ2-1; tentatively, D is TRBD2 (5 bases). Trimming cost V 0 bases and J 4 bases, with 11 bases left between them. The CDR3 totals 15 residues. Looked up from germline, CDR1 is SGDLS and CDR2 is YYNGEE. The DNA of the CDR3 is TGTGCCAGCAGCGTAGTAGGAGGCGGTTACAATGAGCAGTTCTTC. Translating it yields CASSVVGGGYNEQFF. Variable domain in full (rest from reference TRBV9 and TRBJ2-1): DSGVTQTPKHLITATGQRVTLRCSPRSGDLSVYWYQQSLDQGLQFLIQYYNGEERAKGNILERFSAQQFPDLHSELNLSSLELGDSALYFCASSVVGGGYNEQFFGPGTRLTVL.

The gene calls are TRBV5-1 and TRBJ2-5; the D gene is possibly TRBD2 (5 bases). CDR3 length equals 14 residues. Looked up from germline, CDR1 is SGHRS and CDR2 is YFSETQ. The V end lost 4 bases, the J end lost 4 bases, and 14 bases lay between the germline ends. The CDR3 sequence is CASSPWAAGETQYF. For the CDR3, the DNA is TGCGCCAGCAGCCCCTGGGCCGCGGGAGAGACCCAGTACTTC.

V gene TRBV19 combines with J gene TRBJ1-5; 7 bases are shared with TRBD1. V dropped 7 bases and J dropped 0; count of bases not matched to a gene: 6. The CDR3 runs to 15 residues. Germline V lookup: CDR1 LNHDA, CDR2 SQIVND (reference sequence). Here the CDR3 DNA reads TGTGCCAGTACCCGGACAGGTTATAGCAATCAGCCCCAGCATTTT. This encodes CASTRTGYSNQPQHF.

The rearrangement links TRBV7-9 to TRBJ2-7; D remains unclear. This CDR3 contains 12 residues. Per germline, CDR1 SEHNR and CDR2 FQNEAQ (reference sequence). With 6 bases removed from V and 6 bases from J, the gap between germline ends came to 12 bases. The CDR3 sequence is CASSYSSPEQYF. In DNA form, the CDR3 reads TGTGCCAGCAGTTACTCCTCCCCCGAGCAGTACTTC.

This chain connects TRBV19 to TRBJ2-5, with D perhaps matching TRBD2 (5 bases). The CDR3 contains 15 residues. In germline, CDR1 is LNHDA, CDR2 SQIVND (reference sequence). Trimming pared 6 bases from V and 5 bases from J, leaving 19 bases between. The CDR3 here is CASRSHLGSGETQYF. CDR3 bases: TGTGCCAGTAGGTCCCACTTGGGGAGCGGTGAGACCCAGTACTTC.

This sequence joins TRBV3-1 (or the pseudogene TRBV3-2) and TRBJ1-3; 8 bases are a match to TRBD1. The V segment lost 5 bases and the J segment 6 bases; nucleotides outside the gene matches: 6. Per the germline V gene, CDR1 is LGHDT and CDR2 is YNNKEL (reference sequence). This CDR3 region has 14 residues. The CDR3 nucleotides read TGTGCCAGCAGCATAGGACAGGGCGCAAACACCATATATTTT. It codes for CASSIGQGANTIYF.

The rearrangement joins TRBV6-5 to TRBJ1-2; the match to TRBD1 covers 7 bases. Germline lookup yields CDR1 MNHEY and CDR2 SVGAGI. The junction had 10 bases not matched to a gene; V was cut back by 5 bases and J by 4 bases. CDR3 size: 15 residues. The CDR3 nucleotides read TGTGCCAGCAGTATAACCACGGGACAGTCCTATGGCTACACCTTC. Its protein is CASSITTGQSYGYTF.

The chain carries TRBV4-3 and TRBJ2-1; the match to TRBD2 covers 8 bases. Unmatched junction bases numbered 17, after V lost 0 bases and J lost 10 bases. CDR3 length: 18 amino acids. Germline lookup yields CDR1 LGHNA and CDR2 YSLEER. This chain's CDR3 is CASSQDNSGVGGAREQFF. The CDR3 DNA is TGCGCCAGCAGCCAAGATAATTCGGGAGTCGGGGGGGCCAGGGAGCAGTTCTTC.

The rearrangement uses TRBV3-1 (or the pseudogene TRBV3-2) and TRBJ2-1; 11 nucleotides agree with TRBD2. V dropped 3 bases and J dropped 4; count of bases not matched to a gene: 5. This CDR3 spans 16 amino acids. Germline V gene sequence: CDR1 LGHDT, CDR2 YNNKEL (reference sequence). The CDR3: CASSHSGRALYNEQFF. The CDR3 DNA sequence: TGTGCCAGCAGCCATAGCGGGAGGGCCCTATACAATGAGCAGTTCTTC.

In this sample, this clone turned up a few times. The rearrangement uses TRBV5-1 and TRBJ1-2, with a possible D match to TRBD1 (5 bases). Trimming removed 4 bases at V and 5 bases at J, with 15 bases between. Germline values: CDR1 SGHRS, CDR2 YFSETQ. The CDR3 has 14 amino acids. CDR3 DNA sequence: TGCGCCAGCAGCCCTGGGGAGGGGTCTTATGGCTACACCTTC. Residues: CASSPGEGSYGYTF.

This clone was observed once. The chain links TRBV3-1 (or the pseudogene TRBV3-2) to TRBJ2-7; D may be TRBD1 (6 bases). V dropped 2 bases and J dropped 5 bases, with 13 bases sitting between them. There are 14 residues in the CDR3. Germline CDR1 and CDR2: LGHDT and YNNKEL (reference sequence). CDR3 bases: TGTGCCAGCAGCCAACGCGTTAGACAGGACGAGCAGTACTTC. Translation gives CASSQRVRQDEQYF.

CDR3 region: CSVAPRAGGDGSSYEQYF. The CDR3 coding sequence is TGCAGCGTTGCCCCCCGGGCGGGAGGGGATGGCAGCTCCTACGAGCAGTACTTC. This sequence joins TRBV29-1 and TRBJ2-7, with 9 bases matching TRBD2. CDR1 SQVTM and CDR2 ANQGSEA come from the germline V gene. The ends lost 4 bases at V and 0 bases at J; junction bases unmatched: 16. This CDR3 region has 18 residues.

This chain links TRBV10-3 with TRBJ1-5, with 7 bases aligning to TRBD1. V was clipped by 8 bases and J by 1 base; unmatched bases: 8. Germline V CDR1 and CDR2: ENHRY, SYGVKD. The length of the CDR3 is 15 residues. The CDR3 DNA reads TGTGCCATCGGGCTAGACAGGGACAGCAATCAGCCCCAGCATTTT. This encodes CAIGLDRDSNQPQHF.

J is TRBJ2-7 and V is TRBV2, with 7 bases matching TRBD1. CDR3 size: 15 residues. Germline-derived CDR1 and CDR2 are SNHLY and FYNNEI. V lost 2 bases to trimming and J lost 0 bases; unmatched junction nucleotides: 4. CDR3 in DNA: TGTGCCAGCAGTGAATCGGCAGGGGGCTCCTACGAGCAGTACTTC. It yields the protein CASSESAGGSYEQYF.

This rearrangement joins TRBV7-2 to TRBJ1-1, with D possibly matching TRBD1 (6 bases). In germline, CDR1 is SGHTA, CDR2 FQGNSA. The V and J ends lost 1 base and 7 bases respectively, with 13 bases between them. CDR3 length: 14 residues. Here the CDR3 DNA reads TGTGCCAGCAGCTTAGGATGGCAGGGGATTGAAGCTTTCTTT. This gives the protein CASSLGWQGIEAFF.

The CDR3 DNA is TGTGCCAGCACGGGGACTAGGCGGTCCGGGGAGCTGTTTTTT. Amino acids: CASTGTRRSGELFF. V is TRBV28 and J is TRBJ2-2; TRBD2 agrees at 8 bases. This CDR3 spans 14 amino acids. Trimming took 7 bases from V and 6 from J; bases not matched to a gene: 7. Germline assignment: CDR1 MDHEN and CDR2 SYDVKM.

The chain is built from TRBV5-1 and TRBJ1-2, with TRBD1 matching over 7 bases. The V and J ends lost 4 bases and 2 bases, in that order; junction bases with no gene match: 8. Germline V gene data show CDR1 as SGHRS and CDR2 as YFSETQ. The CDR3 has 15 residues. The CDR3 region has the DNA TGCGCCAGCAGCGGGGGAACAGGGGTAAACTATGGCTACACCTTC. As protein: CASSGGTGVNYGYTF.

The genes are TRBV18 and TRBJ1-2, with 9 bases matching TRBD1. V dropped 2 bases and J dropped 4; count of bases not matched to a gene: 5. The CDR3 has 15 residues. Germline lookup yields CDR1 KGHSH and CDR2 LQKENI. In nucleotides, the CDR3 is TGTGCCAGCTCACCAAGACAGGGGGAGATCTATGGCTACACCTTC. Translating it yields CASSPRQGEIYGYTF.

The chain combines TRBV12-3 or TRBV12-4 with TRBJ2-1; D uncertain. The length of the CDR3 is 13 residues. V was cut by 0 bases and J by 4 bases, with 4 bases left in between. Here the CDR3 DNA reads TGTGCCAGCAGTTTAGCAGAGTACAATGAGCAGTTCTTC. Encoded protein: CASSLAEYNEQFF.

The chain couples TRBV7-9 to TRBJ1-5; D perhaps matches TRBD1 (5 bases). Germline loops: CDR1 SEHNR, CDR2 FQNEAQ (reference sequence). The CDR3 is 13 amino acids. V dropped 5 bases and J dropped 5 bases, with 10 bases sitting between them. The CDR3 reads CASSQGLDQPQHF. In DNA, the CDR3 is TGTGCCAGCAGCCAGGGACTTGATCAGCCCCAGCATTTT.

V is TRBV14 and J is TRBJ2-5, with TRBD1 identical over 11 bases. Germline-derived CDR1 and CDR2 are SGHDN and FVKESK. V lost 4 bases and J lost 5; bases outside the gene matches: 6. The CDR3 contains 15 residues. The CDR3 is CASSRTGGIFETQYF. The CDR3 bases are TGTGCCAGCAGCCGGACAGGGGGCATCTTCGAGACCCAGTACTTC.

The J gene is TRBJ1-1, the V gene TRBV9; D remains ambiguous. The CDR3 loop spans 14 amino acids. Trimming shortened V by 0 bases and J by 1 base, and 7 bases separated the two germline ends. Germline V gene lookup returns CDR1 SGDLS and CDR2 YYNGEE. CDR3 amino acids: CASSVVAGNTEAFF. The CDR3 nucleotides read TGTGCCAGCAGCGTAGTGGCGGGGAACACTGAAGCTTTCTTT. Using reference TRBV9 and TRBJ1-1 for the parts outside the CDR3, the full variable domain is DSGVTQTPKHLITATGQRVTLRCSPRSGDLSVYWYQQSLDQGLQFLIQYYNGEERAKGNILERFSAQQFPDLHSELNLSSLELGDSALYFCASSVVAGNTEAFFGQGTRLTVV.

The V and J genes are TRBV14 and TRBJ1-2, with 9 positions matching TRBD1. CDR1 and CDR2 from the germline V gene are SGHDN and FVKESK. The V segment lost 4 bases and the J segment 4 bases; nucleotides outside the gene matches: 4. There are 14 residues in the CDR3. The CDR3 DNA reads TGTGCCAGCAGCCCCACGACAGGGGGCTATGGCTACACCTTC. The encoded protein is CASSPTTGGYGYTF.